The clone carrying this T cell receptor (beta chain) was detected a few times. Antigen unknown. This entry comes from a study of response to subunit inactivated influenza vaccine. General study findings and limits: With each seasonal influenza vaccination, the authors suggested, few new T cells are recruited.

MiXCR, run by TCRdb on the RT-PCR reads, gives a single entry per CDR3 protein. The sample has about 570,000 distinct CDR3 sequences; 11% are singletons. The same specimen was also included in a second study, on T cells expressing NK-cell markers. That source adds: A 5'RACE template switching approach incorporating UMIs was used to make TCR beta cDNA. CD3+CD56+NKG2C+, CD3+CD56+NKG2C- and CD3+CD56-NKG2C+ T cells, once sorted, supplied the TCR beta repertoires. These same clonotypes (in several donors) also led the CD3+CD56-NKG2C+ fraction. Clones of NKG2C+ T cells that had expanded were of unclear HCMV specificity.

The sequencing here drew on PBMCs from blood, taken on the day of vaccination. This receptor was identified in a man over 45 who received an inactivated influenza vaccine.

The CDR3 coding sequence is TGTGCCAGCAGCCAAGCTGCAACACGATCGAACACCGGGGAGCTGTTTTTT. Translating it yields CASSQAATRSNTGELFF. V and J are TRBV3-1 and TRBJ2-2, with no clear D. There are 17 residues in the CDR3. The germline gives CDR1 LGHDT, CDR2 YNNKEL (reference sequence). V lost 1 base and J lost 0, with 12 bases in between.